This TCR beta chain was sequenced during a study of T cell repertoires in cytomegalovirus infection (dated by TCRdb to about 2019). For context, the study as a whole: The peptide stimulations were aimed at well-studied HLA-B-restricted epitopes as well as recently identified HLA-C-restricted CMV epitopes, whose presentation resists viral immunomodulation. Donor HLA type was relevant to the analysis, because carriage of CMV infection together with the matching HLA type was indicated by public TCR beta signatures.

Interpreted using the paper, the treatment or condition label stands for: in vitro stimulation with specific CMV peptide epitopes to enrich CMV-specific T cells. The sequencer listed for this sample is Illumina HiSeq 1500. TCRdb applied fastp at Q25 and MiXCR to the public reads, then kept only in-frame beta chains. Rows with one shared CDR3 protein collapse into an entry with the most common genes and DNA. Here the sample has approximately 730,000 distinct CDR3 sequences; just under 30% occur a single time. The ten top clones hold about 12% of the sample. V is pared back by 0 bases and J by 3 bases, with 11 bases lying between the germline termini. CDR1 and CDR2, per the germline V gene, are MGHDK and SYGVNS. The CDR3 covers 15 residues, taking in both the cysteine and the phenylalanine. The sequence is cut down to CDR3 DNA, 45 bases in frame from base 1. The investigation overall reported the following: The ex vivo response was dominated by HLA-C-restricted CMV-specific TCR beta clonotypes, which also provided the single most frequent clonotype in two of eight donors. In both this cohort and an independent cohort of 352 donors, the cumulative frequency of public TCR beta family members distinguished carriers of CMV infection plus the relevant HLA type.

With respect to this clonotype: It has no known antigen specificity. Per-base quality was not reported, and no clone a single base away is much larger than it.

This sequence was found in a human donor in good health (CMV status not recorded). Some clones in this sample may be carry-over from other donors' samples. The chain couples TRBV25-1 to TRBJ1-2; tentative D gene TRBD1, with 6 bases matching. The sequenced sample was cultured CD8+ T cells from PBMCs, obtained from culture after CMV antigen stimulation. The CDR3 protein is CASSEYFEGDYGYTF. At the DNA level, the sequence is TGTGCCAGCAGTGAATATTTTGAGGGGGACTATGGCTACACCTTC.